Listed below are T cell receptor beta chains from one sample, sequenced in a study of identical twins. MiXCR was run by TCRdb on the 5' RACE reads, yielding one entry per CDR3 protein. The sample contains approximately 230,000 distinct CDR3 sequences, around 15% of which appear only once. Sequencing was performed on memory (CD45RO+) T cells sorted from blood. The source is a young woman in good health. The CDR3 runs from the conserved cysteine through the conserved F or W. Each record gives: CDR3 protein, J gene, clone size, V gene, D gene. A D gene is named only where the DNA matches it firmly. Rows give clone size only sometimes, using once, few, many, or a class for an expanded clone.

cdr3_aa: CSASTLGGAGHF
j_call: TRBJ2-7
clone_size: few
v_call: TRBV20-1
d_call: TRBD1

cdr3_aa: CASSFTGADYEQYF
j_call: TRBJ2-7
clone_size: NA
v_call: TRBV5-1
d_call: TRBD1

cdr3_aa: CSARVPRGDGNTIYF
j_call: TRBJ1-3
clone_size: NA
v_call: TRBV20-1
d_call: TRBD1

cdr3_aa: CASSLAGTPNEQFF
j_call: TRBJ2-1
clone_size: few
v_call: TRBV7-9
d_call: NA

cdr3_aa: CAGYRGGPNTGELFF
j_call: TRBJ2-2
clone_size: NA
v_call: TRBV2
d_call: NA

cdr3_aa: CASSPFSTSAGELFF
j_call: TRBJ2-2
clone_size: NA
v_call: TRBV5-4
d_call: TRBD2

cdr3_aa: CASSHRVGEQYF
j_call: TRBJ2-7
clone_size: few
v_call: TRBV3-1
d_call: NA

cdr3_aa: CSATPDRASPLHF
j_call: TRBJ1-6
clone_size: few
v_call: TRBV20-1
d_call: TRBD1

cdr3_aa: CASLSASGGYEQYF
j_call: TRBJ2-7
clone_size: few
v_call: TRBV10-2
d_call: TRBD2

cdr3_aa: CSARGSAEGRETQYF
j_call: TRBJ2-5
clone_size: NA
v_call: TRBV20-1
d_call: NA

cdr3_aa: CASSLKTSRYYEQYF
j_call: TRBJ2-7
clone_size: few
v_call: TRBV5-6
d_call: TRBD2

cdr3_aa: CASSARASQETQYF
j_call: TRBJ2-5
clone_size: NA
v_call: TRBV9
d_call: NA

cdr3_aa: CASSLAQGANVLTF
j_call: TRBJ2-6
clone_size: NA
v_call: TRBV7-9
d_call: NA

cdr3_aa: CSAPRAAQETQYF
j_call: TRBJ2-5
clone_size: NA
v_call: TRBV20-1
d_call: NA

cdr3_aa: CASSLGRGEANYGYTF
j_call: TRBJ1-2
clone_size: NA
v_call: TRBV5-1
d_call: NA

cdr3_aa: CASSWGAGYTF
j_call: TRBJ1-2
clone_size: NA
v_call: TRBV5-6
d_call: NA

cdr3_aa: CASSPRDVYTEAFF
j_call: TRBJ1-1
clone_size: few
v_call: TRBV18
d_call: NA

cdr3_aa: CASSFLPTSEETQYF
j_call: TRBJ2-5
clone_size: NA
v_call: TRBV7-3
d_call: TRBD2

cdr3_aa: CASSPHTFIGGYTF
j_call: TRBJ1-2
clone_size: NA
v_call: TRBV7-9
d_call: NA

cdr3_aa: CASSLRGATGQPQHF
j_call: TRBJ1-5
clone_size: many
v_call: TRBV5-8
d_call: NA

cdr3_aa: CASSFSGFGTDTQYF
j_call: TRBJ2-3
clone_size: few
v_call: TRBV12-3/TRBV12-4
d_call: NA

cdr3_aa: CASSQGTRSDEQFF
j_call: TRBJ2-1
clone_size: NA
v_call: TRBV12-3/TRBV12-4
d_call: NA

cdr3_aa: CASSPLGRRYTGELFF
j_call: TRBJ2-2
clone_size: NA
v_call: TRBV5-6
d_call: NA

cdr3_aa: CAGVTVSYEQYF
j_call: TRBJ2-7
clone_size: few
v_call: TRBV21-1
d_call: NA

cdr3_aa: CASSFRTPATGELFF
j_call: TRBJ2-2
clone_size: many
v_call: TRBV5-1
d_call: NA

cdr3_aa: CASSLPVVKRDYKQYF
j_call: TRBJ2-7
clone_size: NA
v_call: TRBV7-2
d_call: TRBD2

cdr3_aa: CASSPVGTDTQYF
j_call: TRBJ2-3
clone_size: many
v_call: TRBV7-9
d_call: NA

cdr3_aa: CASSLRYLDEQFF
j_call: TRBJ2-1
clone_size: few
v_call: TRBV5-5
d_call: NA

cdr3_aa: CASSLDRDQETQYF
j_call: TRBJ2-5
clone_size: NA
v_call: TRBV11-2
d_call: NA

cdr3_aa: CASSLQRGTETQYF
j_call: TRBJ2-5
clone_size: NA
v_call: TRBV9
d_call: NA

cdr3_aa: CASSLTFGGSNYGYTF
j_call: TRBJ1-2
clone_size: few
v_call: TRBV9
d_call: NA

cdr3_aa: CASSFAVHSTDTQYF
j_call: TRBJ2-3
clone_size: many
v_call: TRBV7-8
d_call: NA

cdr3_aa: CASSLKGRSHGEQFF
j_call: TRBJ2-1
clone_size: NA
v_call: TRBV5-1
d_call: NA

cdr3_aa: CASSPGVGREAFF
j_call: TRBJ1-1
clone_size: NA
v_call: TRBV7-2
d_call: NA

cdr3_aa: CASSFFGGDEAFF
j_call: TRBJ1-1
clone_size: NA
v_call: TRBV5-1
d_call: NA

cdr3_aa: CASSMNRGQPQHF
j_call: TRBJ1-5
clone_size: NA
v_call: TRBV3-1
d_call: TRBD1

cdr3_aa: CASSLGSHLNTEAFF
j_call: TRBJ1-1
clone_size: few
v_call: TRBV12-3/TRBV12-4
d_call: NA

cdr3_aa: CASSFLRQRTDTQYF
j_call: TRBJ2-3
clone_size: once
v_call: TRBV12-3/TRBV12-4
d_call: NA

cdr3_aa: CASSEGVSGQETQYF
j_call: TRBJ2-5
clone_size: NA
v_call: TRBV10-1
d_call: TRBD2

cdr3_aa: CASRSAVWGNTEAFF
j_call: TRBJ1-1
clone_size: NA
v_call: TRBV6-1
d_call: NA